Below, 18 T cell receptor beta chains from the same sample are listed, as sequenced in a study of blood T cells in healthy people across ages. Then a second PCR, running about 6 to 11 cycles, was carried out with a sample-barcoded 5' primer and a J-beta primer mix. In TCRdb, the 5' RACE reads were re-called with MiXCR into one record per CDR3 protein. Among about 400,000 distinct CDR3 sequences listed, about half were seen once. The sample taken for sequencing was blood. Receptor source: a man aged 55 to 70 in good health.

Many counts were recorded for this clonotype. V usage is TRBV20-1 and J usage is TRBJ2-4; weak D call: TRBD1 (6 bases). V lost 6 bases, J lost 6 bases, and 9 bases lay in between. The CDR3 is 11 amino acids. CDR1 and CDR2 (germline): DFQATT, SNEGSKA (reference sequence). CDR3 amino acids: CSAAGVNIQYF. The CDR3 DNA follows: TGCAGTGCCGCAGGGGTAAACATTCAGTACTTC.

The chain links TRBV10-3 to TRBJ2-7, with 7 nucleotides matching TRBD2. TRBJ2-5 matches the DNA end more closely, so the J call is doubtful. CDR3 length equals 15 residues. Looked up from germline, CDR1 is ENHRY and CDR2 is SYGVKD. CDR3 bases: TGTGCCATCAGTGAGTCGGATCGGCGGGGGGAGACCCAGTACTTC. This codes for CAISESDRRGETQYF.

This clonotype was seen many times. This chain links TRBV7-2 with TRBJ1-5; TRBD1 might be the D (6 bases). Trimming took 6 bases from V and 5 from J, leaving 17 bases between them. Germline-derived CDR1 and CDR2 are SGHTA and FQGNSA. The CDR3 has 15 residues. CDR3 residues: CASSLGGQAYQPQHF. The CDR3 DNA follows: TGTGCCAGCAGTCTGGGGGGACAAGCTTATCAGCCCCAGCATTTT.

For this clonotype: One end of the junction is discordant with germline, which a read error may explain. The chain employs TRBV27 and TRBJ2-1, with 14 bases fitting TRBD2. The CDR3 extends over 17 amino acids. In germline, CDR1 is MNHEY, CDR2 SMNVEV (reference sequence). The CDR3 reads CASSFRLAGGSYNERFF. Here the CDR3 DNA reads TGTGCCAGCAGTTTTCGACTAGCGGGAGGGTCTTACAATGAGCGGTTCTTC.

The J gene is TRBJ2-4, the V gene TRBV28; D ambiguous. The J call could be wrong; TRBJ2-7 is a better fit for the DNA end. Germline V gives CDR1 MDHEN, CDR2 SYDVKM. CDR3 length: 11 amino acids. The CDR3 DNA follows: TGTGCCAGCACCCAAACCTACGAGCAGTACTTC. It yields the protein CASTQTYEQYF.

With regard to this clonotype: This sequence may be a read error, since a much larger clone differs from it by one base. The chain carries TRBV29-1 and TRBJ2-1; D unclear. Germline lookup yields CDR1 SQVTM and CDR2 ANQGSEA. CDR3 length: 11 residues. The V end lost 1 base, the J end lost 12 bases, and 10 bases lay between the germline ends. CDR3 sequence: CSVEVGRLQFF. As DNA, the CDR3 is TGCAGCGTTGAAGTTGGGCGGCTGCAGTTCTTC.

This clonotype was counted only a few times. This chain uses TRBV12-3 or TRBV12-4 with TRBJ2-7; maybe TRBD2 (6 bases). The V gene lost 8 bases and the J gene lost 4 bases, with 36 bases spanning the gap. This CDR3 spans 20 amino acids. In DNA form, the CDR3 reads TGTGCCAGCGGAGTTTGGGGGGTCGGAATATTGGCCAGCGGGTCTTACGAGCAGTACTTC. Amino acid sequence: CASGVWGVGILASGSYEQYF.

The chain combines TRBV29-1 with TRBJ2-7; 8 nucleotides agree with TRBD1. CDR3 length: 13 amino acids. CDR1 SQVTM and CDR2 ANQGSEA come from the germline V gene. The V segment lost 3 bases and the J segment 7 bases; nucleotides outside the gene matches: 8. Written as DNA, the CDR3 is TGCAGCGTTGAGGGACAGGATTCTGGGGAGCAGTACTTC. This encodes CSVEGQDSGEQYF.

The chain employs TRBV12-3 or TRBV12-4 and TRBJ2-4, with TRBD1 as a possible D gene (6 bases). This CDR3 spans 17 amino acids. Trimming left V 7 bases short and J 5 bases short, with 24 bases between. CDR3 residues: CASKGLYGGPTQNIQYF. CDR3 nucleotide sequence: TGTGCCAGCAAGGGCCTTTATGGGGGCCCCACCCAAAACATTCAGTACTTC.

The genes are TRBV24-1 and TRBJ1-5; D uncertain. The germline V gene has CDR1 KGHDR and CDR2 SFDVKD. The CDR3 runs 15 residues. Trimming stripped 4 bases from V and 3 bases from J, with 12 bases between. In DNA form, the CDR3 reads TGTGCCACCAGTGACAAGGGTCTCCCCAATCAGCCCCAGCATTTT. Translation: CATSDKGLPNQPQHF.

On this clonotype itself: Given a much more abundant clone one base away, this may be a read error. CDR3 DNA: TGCGCCAGCAGCGTGAGGGGAAGAAATGATGGCTACACCTTC. Protein: CASSVRGRNDGYTF. V gene TRBV5-1 combines with J gene TRBJ1-2, with D possibly TRBD1 on 5 matching bases. This CDR3 comprises 14 residues. The V gene's germline CDR1 is SGHRS and CDR2 YFSETQ. Deletions cut 4 bases from V and 6 bases from J, with 16 bases between.

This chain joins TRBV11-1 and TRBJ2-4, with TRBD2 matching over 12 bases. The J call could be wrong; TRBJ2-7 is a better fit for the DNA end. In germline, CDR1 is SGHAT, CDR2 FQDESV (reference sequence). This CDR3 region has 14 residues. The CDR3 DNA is TGTGCCAGCAGCGTGAAACTAGCGGGAGGCGAGCAGTACTTC. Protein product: CASSVKLAGGEQYF.

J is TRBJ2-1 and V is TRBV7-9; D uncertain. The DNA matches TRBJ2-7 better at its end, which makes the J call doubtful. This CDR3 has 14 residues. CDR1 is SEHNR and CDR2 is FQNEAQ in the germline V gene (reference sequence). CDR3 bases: TGTGCCAGCAGCTTAGACGGTGGAGAGAGGGAGCAGTACTTC. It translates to CASSLDGGEREQYF.

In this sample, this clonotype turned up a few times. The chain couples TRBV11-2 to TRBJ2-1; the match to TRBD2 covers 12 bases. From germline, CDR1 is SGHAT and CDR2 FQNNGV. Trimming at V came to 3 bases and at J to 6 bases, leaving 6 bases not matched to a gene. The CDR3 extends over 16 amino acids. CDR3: CASSFDLAGGRNEQFF. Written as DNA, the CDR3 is TGTGCCAGCAGCTTTGATCTAGCGGGAGGGCGCAATGAGCAGTTCTTC.

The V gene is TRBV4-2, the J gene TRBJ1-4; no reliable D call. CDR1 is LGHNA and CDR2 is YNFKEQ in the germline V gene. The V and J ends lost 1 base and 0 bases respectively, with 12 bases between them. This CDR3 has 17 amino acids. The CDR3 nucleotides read TGTGCCAGCAGCCAAGCATCGGTCCGTGCAACTAATGAAAAACTGTTTTTT. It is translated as CASSQASVRATNEKLFF.

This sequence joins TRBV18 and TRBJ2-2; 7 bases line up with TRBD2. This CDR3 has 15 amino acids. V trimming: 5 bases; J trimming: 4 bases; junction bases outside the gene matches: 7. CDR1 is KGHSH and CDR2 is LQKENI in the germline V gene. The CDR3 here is CASSEAGRGTGELFF. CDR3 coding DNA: TGTGCCAGCTCAGAAGCGGGAAGGGGCACCGGGGAGCTGTTTTTT.

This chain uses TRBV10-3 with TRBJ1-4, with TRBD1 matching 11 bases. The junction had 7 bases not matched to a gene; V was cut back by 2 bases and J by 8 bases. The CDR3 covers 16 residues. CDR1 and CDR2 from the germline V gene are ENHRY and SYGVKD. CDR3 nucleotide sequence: TGTGCCATCAGTGAGGGACCGGGGACAGGGGGAGAAAAACTGTTTTTT. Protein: CAISEGPGTGGEKLFF.

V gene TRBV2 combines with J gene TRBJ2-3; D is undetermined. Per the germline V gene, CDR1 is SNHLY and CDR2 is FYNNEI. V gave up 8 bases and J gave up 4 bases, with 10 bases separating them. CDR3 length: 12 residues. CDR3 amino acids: CASARMSDTQYF. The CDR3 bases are TGTGCCAGCGCCCGGATGTCAGATACGCAGTATTTT.